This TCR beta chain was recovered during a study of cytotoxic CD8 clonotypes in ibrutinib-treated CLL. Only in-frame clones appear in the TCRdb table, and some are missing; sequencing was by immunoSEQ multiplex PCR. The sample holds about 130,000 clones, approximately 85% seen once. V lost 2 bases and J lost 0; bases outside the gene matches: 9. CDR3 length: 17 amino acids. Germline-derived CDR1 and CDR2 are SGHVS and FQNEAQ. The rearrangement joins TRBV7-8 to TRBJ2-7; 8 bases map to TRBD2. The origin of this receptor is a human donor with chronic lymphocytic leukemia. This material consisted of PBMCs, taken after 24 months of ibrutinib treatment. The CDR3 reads CASSLRVGAGGSYEQYF. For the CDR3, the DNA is TGTGCCAGCAGCTTAAGGGTCGGCGCGGGGGGCTCCTACGAGCAGTACTTC.